This T cell receptor (beta chain) was recovered during a study of CD8+CD57+ T cells in acquired aplastic anemia. Study-wide background: The DNA of sorted CD4+ and CD8+ cells averaged 3.2 ug. On average, healthy donors gave some 9.8 million reads for CD4+ cells. Points from the study as a whole: CD8+ Simpson's diversity showed no significant patient-control difference.

Germline assignment: CDR1 LNHDA and CDR2 SQIVND (reference sequence). V dropped 9 bases and J dropped 3 bases, with 12 bases sitting between them. This CDR3 is 13 amino acids long. To note about this clonotype: What it binds is not known.

Genomic DNA served as template for TCR beta VDJ and CDR3 profiling. TCRdb reprocessed the reads via MiXCR and lists one record per CDR3 protein. The sample lists a few hundred thousand distinct CDR3 sequences, 34% seen once, with 0.95% to 1.3% in the top ten. This chain joins TRBV19 and TRBJ1-5; tentatively, D is TRBD1 (5 bases). This receptor was identified in a human donor in good health, serving as a control. Sequenced material: sorted CD4+, CD8+, or CD8+CD57+ T cells (not recorded which) from PBMCs. CDR3 loop: CASRESVNQPQHF. CDR3 sequence (DNA): TGTGCCAGCAGGGAATCGGTCAATCAGCCCCAGCATTTT.